This T cell receptor (beta chain) is drawn from a study of shared clonotypes between healthy human individuals. The healthy adult donors were HIV-negative and reported no recent acute infections or vaccinations. Memory CD4+ cells were the fraction left after CD45RA+ naive selection. Comments on this clone: Antigen: not known.

The CDR3 has 15 residues. V lost 6 bases, J lost 7 bases, and 10 bases stayed unmatched. Germline loops: CDR1 SGHTA, CDR2 FQGNSA. The authors distributed each subset's genomic DNA evenly over several immunoSEQ plates. TCRdb keeps only in-frame clones here, not all; method: immunoSEQ multiplex PCR. The repertoire has 2 million to 2.5 million clones, roughly 93% of them found once; the top ten carry approximately 0.4%. Points from the study as a whole: Sharing across a handful of donors was seen in roughly 5% of naive CD4 clonotypes.

The sample taken for sequencing was naive CD4+ T cells from PBMCs. Subset indicated: CD45RA+ positively selected. The clonotype comes from a man between 18 and 29 years old in good health. Some clones in this sample may be carry-over from other donors' samples. The chain joins TRBV7-2 to TRBJ2-1; 9 bases align to TRBD2. In DNA, the CDR3 is TGTGCCAGCAGAAACAGCGGGAGGTCTTTTAATGAGCAGTTCTTC. Protein product: CASRNSGRSFNEQFF.